Below are 2 T cell receptor beta chains sequenced from a single sample in a study of blood T cells in healthy people across ages. Primers used in a second PCR of roughly 7 to 11 cycles were a sample-barcoded 5' primer and a J-beta primer mix. TCRdb reprocessed the 5' RACE reads with MiXCR, giving one entry per CDR3 protein. The table records hundreds of thousands of distinct CDR3 sequences, 52% of them present only once. Sequencing used blood. The source is a woman older than 75 in good health.

J is TRBJ2-4 and V is TRBV18, with 8 bases identical to TRBD2. The DNA end lines up better with TRBJ2-7; the J call may be wrong. The CDR3 totals 16 residues. Germline V gene sequence: CDR1 KGHSH, CDR2 LQKENI. The chain's CDR3 is CASSPASGGKPYEQYF. CDR3 in DNA: TGTGCCAGCTCACCGGCAAGCGGGGGAAAACCCTACGAGCAGTACTTC.

In its sample, this clonotype was seen many times. The chain carries TRBV2 and TRBJ2-7; weak D call: TRBD2 (6 bases). CDR3 length: 14 residues. Germline lookup yields CDR1 SNHLY and CDR2 FYNNEI. The V end lost 3 bases, the J end lost 4 bases, and 13 bases lay between the germline ends. CDR3 residues: CASSERGGAYEQYF. CDR3 coding DNA: TGTGCCAGCAGTGAGAGGGGCGGGGCGTACGAGCAGTACTTC.